Listed below are T cell receptor beta chains from one sample, sequenced in a study of T-cell memory formation after mild COVID-19. TCRdb fed the 5' RACE reads into MiXCR, producing one record per CDR3 protein. There are fewer than 350,000 distinct CDR3 sequences in the sample; about a sixth occur only once, and more than 20% lies in the top ten. Sequencing input: PBMCs or a T cell subset sorted from them (not recorded which). The receptors were sampled from a man aged 18 to 30 who had mild COVID-19 (a few samples of this study predate the infection). Cell type and time point are not known. CDR3s include the opening cysteine and the closing phenylalanine or tryptophan. The order of the fields is D gene, J gene, clone size, CDR3 length, V gene, CDR3 protein, CDR3 DNA. The D gene is left open where the match is weak. Where a row states a size, it is once, few, many or the class of an expanded clone; other rows omit it.

d_call: -; j_call: TRBJ2-1; clone_size: few; cdr3_length: 12; v_call: TRBV19; cdr3_aa: CASGTGVREQFF; cdr3_nt: TGTGCCAGCGGGACCGGGGTTCGGGAGCAGTTCTTC
d_call: -; j_call: TRBJ1-1; clone_size: few; cdr3_length: 14; v_call: TRBV11-2; cdr3_aa: CASSRGVTNTEAFF; cdr3_nt: TGTGCCAGCAGCCGAGGGGTTACGAACACTGAAGCTTTCTTT
d_call: -; j_call: TRBJ2-7; clone_size: -; cdr3_length: 15; v_call: TRBV5-1; cdr3_aa: CASSLAEGRAYEQYF; cdr3_nt: TGCGCCAGCAGCTTGGCCGAAGGCAGGGCCTACGAGCAGTACTTC
d_call: TRBD1; j_call: TRBJ1-2; clone_size: few; cdr3_length: 15; v_call: TRBV7-9; cdr3_aa: CASSFVRTGLDGYTF; cdr3_nt: TGTGCCAGCAGCTTCGTCCGGACAGGGTTGGATGGCTACACCTTC
d_call: TRBD2; j_call: TRBJ2-1; clone_size: many; cdr3_length: 16; v_call: TRBV6-4; cdr3_aa: CASSDSAGGGNNEQFF; cdr3_nt: TGTGCCAGCAGTGACTCCGCTGGCGGGGGAAACAATGAGCAGTTCTTC
d_call: -; j_call: TRBJ2-1; clone_size: -; cdr3_length: 13; v_call: TRBV5-4; cdr3_aa: CASSTPSNDEQFF; cdr3_nt: TGTGCCAGCAGCACACCTAGCAACGATGAGCAGTTCTTC
d_call: -; j_call: TRBJ2-7; clone_size: few; cdr3_length: 13; v_call: TRBV6-5; cdr3_aa: CASSERGSYEQYF; cdr3_nt: TGTGCCAGCAGTGAGAGAGGGTCCTACGAGCAGTACTTC
d_call: -; j_call: TRBJ1-1; clone_size: -; cdr3_length: 11; v_call: TRBV7-9; cdr3_aa: CASSLRGRAFF; cdr3_nt: TGTGCCAGCAGCTTAAGGGGAAGAGCTTTCTTT
d_call: -; j_call: TRBJ1-1; clone_size: -; cdr3_length: 13; v_call: TRBV7-9; cdr3_aa: CASSLVVTEEAFF; cdr3_nt: TGTGCCAGCAGCTTAGTAGTGACGGAGGAAGCTTTCTTT
d_call: -; j_call: TRBJ2-5; clone_size: few; cdr3_length: 12; v_call: TRBV6-2/TRBV6-3; cdr3_aa: CASNWTKETQYF; cdr3_nt: TGTGCCAGCAACTGGACAAAAGAGACCCAGTACTTC
d_call: -; j_call: TRBJ1-2; clone_size: -; cdr3_length: 16; v_call: TRBV5-1; cdr3_aa: CASSLAVAGVDYGYTF; cdr3_nt: TGCGCCAGCAGCTTGGCCGTTGCAGGGGTAGACTATGGCTACACCTTC
d_call: TRBD1; j_call: TRBJ1-6; clone_size: many; cdr3_length: 15; v_call: TRBV7-2; cdr3_aa: CASSWGQADNSPLHF; cdr3_nt: TGTGCCAGCAGCTGGGGACAGGCCGATAATTCACCCCTCCACTTT
d_call: -; j_call: TRBJ1-1; clone_size: -; cdr3_length: 15; v_call: TRBV28; cdr3_aa: CASSFSDRMNTEAFF; cdr3_nt: TGTGCCAGCAGTTTTTCGGACAGAATGAACACTGAAGCTTTCTTT
d_call: -; j_call: TRBJ2-2; clone_size: -; cdr3_length: 17; v_call: TRBV6-2/TRBV6-3; cdr3_aa: CASSYPIDREGTGELFF; cdr3_nt: TGTGCCAGCAGTTACCCCATCGACAGGGAGGGCACCGGGGAGCTGTTTTTT
d_call: TRBD1; j_call: TRBJ2-3; clone_size: few; cdr3_length: 17; v_call: TRBV4-1; cdr3_aa: CASSQVGRQGPTDTQYF; cdr3_nt: TGCGCCAGCAGCCAAGTCGGACGACAGGGCCCCACAGATACGCAGTATTTT
d_call: -; j_call: TRBJ2-7; clone_size: -; cdr3_length: 14; v_call: TRBV12-3/TRBV12-4; cdr3_aa: CASSFQEGAYEQYF; cdr3_nt: TGTGCCAGCAGTTTCCAGGAAGGGGCCTACGAGCAGTACTTC
d_call: -; j_call: TRBJ2-1; clone_size: -; cdr3_length: 14; v_call: TRBV7-2; cdr3_aa: CASSLVTGGDEQFF; cdr3_nt: TGTGCCAGCAGCTTAGTGACCGGTGGAGATGAGCAGTTCTTC
d_call: TRBD1; j_call: TRBJ1-4; clone_size: few; cdr3_length: 15; v_call: TRBV25-1; cdr3_aa: CASSEPGTGDEKLFF; cdr3_nt: TGTGCCAGCAGTGAACCCGGGACAGGGGATGAAAAACTGTTTTTT
d_call: -; j_call: TRBJ1-2; clone_size: few; cdr3_length: 12; v_call: TRBV4-1; cdr3_aa: CASSQDGYGYTF; cdr3_nt: TGCGCCAGCAGCCAAGATGGATATGGCTACACCTTC
d_call: TRBD1; j_call: TRBJ1-2; clone_size: few; cdr3_length: 15; v_call: TRBV5-4; cdr3_aa: CASRPTRQGNYGYTF; cdr3_nt: TGTGCCAGCAGACCGACGAGACAGGGAAACTATGGCTACACCTTC
d_call: -; j_call: TRBJ1-6; clone_size: few; cdr3_length: 11; v_call: TRBV20-1; cdr3_aa: CSAPRGSPLHF; cdr3_nt: TGCAGTGCGCCGAGGGGGTCACCCCTCCACTTT
d_call: TRBD1; j_call: TRBJ1-2; clone_size: -; cdr3_length: 16; v_call: TRBV5-1; cdr3_aa: CASSLAHSGQGNEETF; cdr3_nt: TGCGCCAGCAGCTTGGCCCACTCAGGACAGGGGAATGAGGAGACCTTC
d_call: -; j_call: TRBJ2-7; clone_size: few; cdr3_length: 13; v_call: TRBV25-1; cdr3_aa: CASVQGWEGEQYF; cdr3_nt: TGTGCCAGCGTACAGGGGTGGGAGGGTGAGCAGTACTTC
d_call: -; j_call: TRBJ1-2; clone_size: few; cdr3_length: 14; v_call: TRBV7-2; cdr3_aa: CASSTFSPSYGYTF; cdr3_nt: TGTGCCAGCAGCACCTTTTCTCCCAGCTATGGCTACACCTTC
d_call: -; j_call: TRBJ2-5; clone_size: few; cdr3_length: 18; v_call: TRBV3-1; cdr3_aa: CASRPKVLNLGAQETQYF; cdr3_nt: TGTGCCAGCAGACCCAAGGTCCTGAATCTGGGGGCTCAAGAGACCCAGTACTTC
d_call: TRBD1; j_call: TRBJ2-5; clone_size: -; cdr3_length: 15; v_call: TRBV29-1; cdr3_aa: CSVENTGGIQETQYF; cdr3_nt: TGCAGCGTTGAGAATACAGGGGGCATACAAGAGACCCAGTACTTC
d_call: TRBD1; j_call: TRBJ2-2; clone_size: few; cdr3_length: 15; v_call: TRBV7-2; cdr3_aa: CASSLATGGTGELFF; cdr3_nt: TGTGCCAGCAGCTTAGCGACAGGGGGGACCGGGGAGCTGTTTTTT
d_call: -; j_call: TRBJ1-6; clone_size: few; cdr3_length: 13; v_call: TRBV6-2/TRBV6-3; cdr3_aa: CASVGPRNSPLHF; cdr3_nt: TGTGCCAGTGTGGGGCCTCGGAATTCACCCCTCCACTTT
d_call: -; j_call: TRBJ2-2; clone_size: few; cdr3_length: 13; v_call: TRBV4-2; cdr3_aa: CASSHPGTGELFF; cdr3_nt: TGTGCCAGCAGCCACCCCGGGACCGGGGAGCTGTTTTTT
d_call: -; j_call: TRBJ2-2; clone_size: -; cdr3_length: 16; v_call: TRBV24-1; cdr3_aa: CATSDPGGTNTGELFF; cdr3_nt: TGTGCCACCAGTGATCCAGGTGGGACGAACACCGGGGAGCTGTTTTTT
d_call: -; j_call: TRBJ2-2; clone_size: -; cdr3_length: 15; v_call: TRBV9; cdr3_aa: CASSVALVGTGELFF; cdr3_nt: TGTGCCAGCAGCGTAGCTCTGGTAGGGACCGGGGAGCTGTTTTTT
d_call: TRBD1; j_call: TRBJ1-5; clone_size: -; cdr3_length: 15; v_call: TRBV28; cdr3_aa: CASSPLDRDGQPQHF; cdr3_nt: TGTGCCAGCAGTCCACTGGACAGGGACGGTCAGCCCCAGCATTTT